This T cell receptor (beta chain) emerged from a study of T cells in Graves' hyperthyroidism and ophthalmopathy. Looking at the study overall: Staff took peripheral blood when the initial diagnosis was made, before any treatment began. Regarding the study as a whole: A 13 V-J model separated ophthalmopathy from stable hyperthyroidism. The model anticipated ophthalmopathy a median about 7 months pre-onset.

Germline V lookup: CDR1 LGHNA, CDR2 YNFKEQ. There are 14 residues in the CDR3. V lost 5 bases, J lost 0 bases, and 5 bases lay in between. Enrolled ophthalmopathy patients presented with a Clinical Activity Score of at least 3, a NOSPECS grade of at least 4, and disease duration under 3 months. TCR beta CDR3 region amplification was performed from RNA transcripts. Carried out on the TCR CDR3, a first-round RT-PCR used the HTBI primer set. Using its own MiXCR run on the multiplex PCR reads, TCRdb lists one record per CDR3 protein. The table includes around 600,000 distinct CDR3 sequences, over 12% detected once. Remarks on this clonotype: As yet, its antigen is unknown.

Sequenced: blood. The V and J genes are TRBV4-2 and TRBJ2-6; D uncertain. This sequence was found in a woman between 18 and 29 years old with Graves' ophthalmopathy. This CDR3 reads CASSDLSGANVLTF. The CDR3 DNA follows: TGTGCCAGCAGCGACCTCTCTGGGGCCAACGTCCTGACTTTC.